This TCR beta chain emerged from a study of blood T cell repertoires in COVID-19. About the study: There were acute and convalescent COVID-19 samples, and they came from the United States, Italy and Spain.

Method: immunoSEQ multiplex PCR; TCRdb's copy keeps in-frame clones and lacks some. The sample holds some 270,000 clones, 86% seen once. Germline V gene data show CDR1 as MNHNY and CDR2 as SVGAGI (reference sequence). The CDR3 is 16 amino acids. The ends lost 2 bases at V and 8 bases at J; junction bases unmatched: 8. Seattle's cohort entered during active infection and was followed longitudinally. Sample: peripheral blood. This rearrangement joins TRBV6-6 to TRBJ1-4; 10 nucleotides match TRBD1. This TCR was sampled from a woman aged 80 or over with COVID-19, enrolled during active disease. The CDR3 DNA reads as TGTGCCAGCAGTTACACTTCCGGGACAGGGGAGGAAAAACTGTTTTTT. Encoded protein: CASSYTSGTGEEKLFF.